These 16 T cell receptor beta chains originate from one sample sequenced in a study of cytomegalovirus exposure and HLA in healthy donors. PCR primers comprised 60 Vbeta and 13 Jbeta primers. The assay was immunoSEQ multiplex PCR, and TCRdb's table has in-frame clones only and misses some. The sample includes 95,000 to 150,000 clones, roughly 80% seen only once; the top ten take about 2.6%. Sequenced sample: PBMCs. The receptor source for this set is a woman between 35 and 50 years old in good health and CMV-seropositive.

This chain joins TRBV5-6 and TRBJ1-3; D gene unclear. Germline V gene data show CDR1 as SGHDT and CDR2 as YYEEEE. This CDR3 has 15 residues. Deletions cut 3 bases from V and 8 bases from J, with 18 bases between. CDR3 protein: CASSYVGRNFDTIYF. Written as DNA, the CDR3 is TGTGCCAGCAGCTACGTGGGCCGCAACTTTGACACCATATATTTT.

The chain carries TRBV14 and TRBJ2-5, with D possibly TRBD2 on 5 matching bases. The CDR3 runs to 15 residues. Germline V CDR1 and CDR2: SGHDN, FVKESK. V was cut by 4 bases and J by 2 bases, with 14 bases left in between. In nucleotides, the CDR3 is TGTGCCAGCAGCCCCTTCCGGGAACCGCAAGAGACCCAGTACTTC. This translates into CASSPFREPQETQYF.

The chain carries TRBV14 and TRBJ1-1, with TRBD1 matching over 7 bases. Looked up from germline, CDR1 is SGHDN and CDR2 is FVKESK. With 2 bases clipped from V and 0 bases from J, the junction kept 3 bases outside the gene matches. The CDR3 spans 15 residues. In DNA, the CDR3 is TGTGCCAGCAGCCAACGGACAGGAGTGAACACTGAAGCTTTCTTT. Encoded protein: CASSQRTGVNTEAFF.

The gene calls are TRBV5-1 and TRBJ2-7; 8 bases are a match to TRBD2. The trim removed 4 bases at V and 2 bases at J, leaving 11 bases unmatched. This CDR3 is built from 16 residues. CDR1 is SGHRS, CDR2 YFSETQ, per germline. The CDR3 spells CASSKSTGGVPYEQYF. The DNA of the CDR3 is TGCGCCAGCAGCAAATCGACCGGGGGGGTACCCTACGAGCAGTACTTC.

The chain employs TRBV20-1 and TRBJ1-4, with no clear D. The V end lost 5 bases, the J end lost 4 bases, and 5 bases lay between the germline ends. Germline lookup yields CDR1 DFQATT and CDR2 SNEGSKA (reference sequence). The CDR3 is made up of 11 amino acids. Here the CDR3 reads CSAEYNEKLFF. The CDR3 nucleotides read TGCAGTGCTGAGTATAATGAAAAACTGTTTTTT.

The chain carries TRBV6-5 and TRBJ2-7; no clear D. The germline V gene has CDR1 MNHEY and CDR2 SVGAGI. Between the trimmed V and J ends, which lost 4 bases and 0 bases, there was a span of 7 bases. The CDR3 sequence is 13 residues long. The CDR3 DNA reads TGTGCCAGCAGTTGCCCCGGCTCCTACGAGCAGTACTTC. Encoded protein: CASSCPGSYEQYF.

The chain has TRBV30 and TRBJ1-1; D is unclear. This CDR3 is built from 15 residues. The germline V and J ends were trimmed by 2 bases and 4 bases, with 17 bases remaining between them. Germline lookup yields CDR1 GTSNPN and CDR2 SVGIG (reference sequence). The CDR3 here is CAWSISQAGSTEAFF. CDR3 DNA: TGTGCCTGGAGTATATCCCAGGCCGGGAGCACTGAAGCTTTCTTT. Filled out from reference TRBV30 and TRBJ1-1, the complete variable domain reads SQTIHQWPATLVQPVGSPLSLECTVEGTSNPNLYWYRQAAGRGLQLLFYSVGIGQISSEVPQNLSASRPQDRQFILSSKKLLLSDSGFYLCAWSISQAGSTEAFFGQGTRLTVV.

The gene calls are TRBV4-2 and TRBJ2-3; 7 bases are shared with TRBD1. Germline V lookup: CDR1 LGHNA, CDR2 YNFKEQ. This CDR3 region has 18 residues. J lost 4 bases, V lost 0 bases, and 13 bases had no gene match. The CDR3 DNA reads TGTGCCAGCAGCCAAGATTCGGGACAGCAAAACCACGCAGATACGCAGTATTTT. Its protein product is CASSQDSGQQNHADTQYF.

V gene TRBV2 combines with J gene TRBJ1-3, with D tentatively TRBD1 (5 bases). The V end lost 6 bases, the J end lost 2 bases, and 20 bases lay between the germline ends. Germline V CDR1 and CDR2: SNHLY, FYNNEI. This CDR3 is 17 amino acids long. The CDR3 DNA is TGTGCCAGCAGGGCGTGGGGTCAGGGTCCACCTGGAAACACCATATATTTT. This encodes CASRAWGQGPPGNTIYF.

The chain couples TRBV15 to TRBJ2-2; 10 bases agree with TRBD1. Germline V gene data show CDR1 as LNHNV and CDR2 as YYDKDF (reference sequence). This CDR3 spans 16 amino acids. V dropped 7 bases and J dropped 3; count of bases not matched to a gene: 8. CDR3 nucleotide sequence: TGTGCCACCATCCCGGGACAGGGGCGTCACACCGGGGAGCTGTTTTTT. Residues: CATIPGQGRHTGELFF.

The chain is built from TRBV20-1 and TRBJ2-5; D unclear. The CDR3 is 10 residues long. Between the trimmed V and J ends, which lost 5 bases and 4 bases, there was a span of 5 bases. Germline-derived CDR1 and CDR2 are DFQATT and SNEGSKA (reference sequence). This chain's CDR3 is CSAYRETQYF. The CDR3 bases are TGCAGTGCTTACAGAGAGACCCAGTACTTC.

There are a few counts of this clone. J is TRBJ2-2 and V is TRBV4-3; 8 bases are a match to TRBD1. This CDR3 is built from 17 residues. Germline CDR1 is LGHNA and CDR2 is YSLEER. Trimming cost V 0 bases and J 1 base; bases outside gene matches: 4. This CDR3 reads CASSQDLGTGNTGELFF. The CDR3 region has the DNA TGCGCCAGCAGCCAAGATCTAGGGACAGGGAACACCGGGGAGCTGTTTTTT.

The rearrangement links TRBV6-1 to TRBJ2-1; 10 positions agree with TRBD2. V lost 2 bases and J lost 10; bases outside the gene matches: 5. In germline, CDR1 is MNHNS, CDR2 SASEGT. The CDR3 loop spans 14 amino acids. This CDR3 reads CASSELAGVWEQFF. The DNA of the CDR3 is TGTGCCAGCAGTGAACTAGCGGGAGTTTGGGAGCAGTTCTTC.

V and J are TRBV10-3 and TRBJ2-7, with 10 bases lining up with TRBD2. Germline V gives CDR1 ENHRY, CDR2 SYGVKD. The CDR3 consists of 15 residues. Trimming cost V 5 bases and J 2 bases; bases outside gene matches: 6. CDR3 DNA sequence: TGTGCCATCAGTCCTAGCGGGGGCATACCCTACGAGCAGTACTTC. Its translation is CAISPSGGIPYEQYF.

V and J are TRBV5-1 and TRBJ2-1, with 10 positions matching TRBD2. CDR3 length: 13 residues. CDR1 is SGHRS, CDR2 YFSETQ, per germline. Trimming cost V 4 bases and J 9 bases; bases outside gene matches: 4. CDR3 residues: CASSPEREGEQFF. Here the CDR3 DNA reads TGCGCCAGCAGCCCGGAGCGGGAGGGTGAGCAGTTCTTC.

The gene calls are TRBV10-3 and TRBJ1-5; 9 bases line up with TRBD1. The junction had 15 bases not matched to a gene; V was cut back by 10 bases and J by 2 bases. Germline CDR1 is ENHRY and CDR2 is SYGVKD. The CDR3 covers 17 residues. CDR3 sequence: CASSGTGPSMGNQPQHF. The CDR3 DNA reads TGTGCCAGCTCGGGGACAGGGCCCTCCATGGGCAATCAGCCCCAGCATTTT.